One sample yielded the 11 T cell receptor beta chains listed below, sequenced in a study of blood T cells in healthy people across ages. Primed by a sample-barcoded 5' primer and a J-beta primer mix, a second PCR proceeded for roughly 7 to 12 cycles. Each CDR3 protein is one row after TCRdb ran MiXCR on the 5' RACE reads. The sample shows roughly 1,000,000 distinct CDR3 sequences, about 25% of them seen only once. A further study also used this sample, focusing on T cells of mothers and their children.

The sequenced material came from blood. Source of these receptors: a girl under 10 years old in good health.

This chain joins TRBV7-9 and TRBJ2-1; D tentatively fits TRBD1 or TRBD2 (5 bases each). The CDR3 has 13 residues. Germline V lookup: CDR1 SEHNR, CDR2 FQNEAQ (reference sequence). Trimming stripped 8 bases from V and 2 bases from J, with 10 bases between. CDR3 sequence reads: CASGTSPYNEQFF. The CDR3 DNA reads as TGTGCCAGCGGGACCTCACCCTACAATGAGCAGTTCTTC.

This clonotype came up a few times. V usage is TRBV4-1 and J usage is TRBJ1-2; a weak D match, TRBD1 (5 bases). V lost 7 bases and J 6 bases, leaving 18 bases between the germline ends. The CDR3 is 14 residues long. CDR1 and CDR2 from the germline V gene are MGHRA and YSYEKL. The CDR3 sequence is CASTKTGEKDGYTF. In nucleotides, the CDR3 is TGCGCCAGCACCAAAACGGGGGAAAAGGATGGCTACACCTTC.

This clonotype came up a few times. The CDR3 DNA reads as TGTGCCAGCACCGTGACAACCACCAGCACCGGGGAGCTGTTTTTT. Translation: CASTVTTTSTGELFF. The V call is TRBV5-6, the J call TRBJ2-2; D is unresolved. The length of the CDR3 is 15 residues. The V gene lost 6 bases and the J gene lost 4 bases, with 16 bases spanning the gap. Germline-derived CDR1 and CDR2 are SGHDT and YYEEEE.

The rearrangement links TRBV20-1 to TRBJ1-3; 8 positions match TRBD1. V was pared by 0 bases and J by 0 bases, with 7 bases of the junction left unmatched. CDR1 and CDR2 (germline): DFQATT, SNEGSKA (reference sequence). There are 17 residues in the CDR3. The CDR3 DNA reads as TGCAGTGCTAGAGACCTGGACAGGGCTTCCTCTGGAAACACCATATATTTT. Its translation: CSARDLDRASSGNTIYF.

V gene TRBV7-3 combines with J gene TRBJ2-1; a possible D gene is TRBD2 (6 bases). V lost 4 bases to trimming and J lost 7 bases, with 17 bases between them. Germline V lookup: CDR1 SGHTA, CDR2 FQGTGA. This CDR3 is 15 amino acids long. The CDR3 bases are TGTGCCAGCAGCTCTAGACTAGACGGTAGGAATGAGCAGTTCTTC. Protein sequence: CASSSRLDGRNEQFF.

This clonotype was picked up a small number of times. The chain carries TRBV20-1 and TRBJ2-7, with TRBD1 matching over 9 bases. V lost 1 base and J lost 2; bases outside the gene matches: 9. The CDR3 is made up of 16 amino acids. Germline-derived CDR1 and CDR2 are DFQATT and SNEGSKA (reference sequence). The CDR3 is CSARGGTGPAAYEQYF. The CDR3 coding sequence is TGCAGTGCTAGAGGGGGGACAGGGCCAGCGGCCTACGAGCAGTACTTC.

The CDR3 protein is CASSQEEDRTWQNIQYF. The CDR3 DNA is TGTGCCAGCAGCCAAGAAGAGGATCGGACCTGGCAAAACATTCAGTACTTC. The chain joins TRBV4-2 to TRBJ2-4; no definite D call. Trimming stripped 0 bases from V and 5 bases from J, with 17 bases between. The germline V gene encodes CDR1 LGHNA and CDR2 YNFKEQ. This CDR3 region has 17 residues.

This clonotype showed up many times. At one of its ends the junction is not consistent with the germline gene, which may arise from a read error. J is TRBJ2-4 and V is TRBV6-2 or TRBV6-3; no reliable D call. The CDR3 is 10 residues long. Germline-derived CDR1 and CDR2 are MNHEY and SVGEGT. In DNA, the CDR3 is TGTGCCAGCACCCAGCCCAGGCTGGGCTTC. As protein: CASTQPRLGF.

J is TRBJ2-1 and V is TRBV12-3 or TRBV12-4; no clear D. Trimming took 6 bases from V and 4 from J, leaving 19 bases between them. CDR3 length equals 16 residues. The CDR3 nucleotides read TGTGCCAGCAGCGAAAGGTTGCCGACGCAATACAATGAGCAGTTCTTC. Translating it yields CASSERLPTQYNEQFF.

This clonotype was seen a handful of times. The chain recombines TRBV10-3 with TRBJ1-2; perhaps TRBD1 as D (5 bases). CDR1 is ENHRY and CDR2 is SYGVKD in the germline V gene. The CDR3 has 15 amino acids. V gave up 8 bases and J gave up 0 bases, with 16 bases separating them. CDR3 coding DNA: TGTGCCATCCTAGGGGTCGACGGAGCTAACTATGGCTACACCTTC. Translation gives CAILGVDGANYGYTF.

The chain carries TRBV29-1 and TRBJ2-1, with a possible D match to TRBD1 (6 bases). The CDR3 runs 12 residues. Germline V gene sequence: CDR1 SQVTM, CDR2 ANQGSEA. With 7 bases removed from V and 6 bases from J, the gap between germline ends came to 13 bases. The CDR3 DNA is TGCAGCGCAAGTAAGGGGGTCAATGAGCAGTTCTTC. Protein sequence: CSASKGVNEQFF.